The text below deals with one TCR beta chain. The antigen remains undetermined. Blood draws occurred at baseline, cycle 4 day 1, and cycle 7 day 1. This sample is part of a study of OX40 agonist ivuxolimab in advanced cancers. Background on the study: Three individuals attained partial responses, comprising one hepatocellular carcinoma case and two cutaneous melanoma cases. Findings and limits, study-wide: On average, a greater number of expanded clones characterised CD8+ T cells relative to CD4+.

With 4 bases removed from V and 5 bases from J, the gap between germline ends came to 11 bases. CDR1 and CDR2 from the germline V gene are LGHNA and YSLEER. This CDR3 comprises 13 residues. Profiled with immunoSEQ multiplex PCR; TCRdb holds only in-frame clones, not every one. The sample carries approximately 89,000 clones, approximately 90% recorded once. The chain joins TRBV4-3 to TRBJ2-5; a possible D gene is TRBD2 (5 bases). This sequence was found in an adult with an advanced solid tumor such as melanoma, head and neck, liver or kidney cancer. The material sequenced was CD4+ or CD8+ T cells sorted from blood, taken in a trial of the OX40 agonist ivuxolimab. CDR3 in DNA: TGCGCCAGCAGCCCCGGGGAAGGTGAGACCCAGTACTTC. It encodes CASSPGEGETQYF.